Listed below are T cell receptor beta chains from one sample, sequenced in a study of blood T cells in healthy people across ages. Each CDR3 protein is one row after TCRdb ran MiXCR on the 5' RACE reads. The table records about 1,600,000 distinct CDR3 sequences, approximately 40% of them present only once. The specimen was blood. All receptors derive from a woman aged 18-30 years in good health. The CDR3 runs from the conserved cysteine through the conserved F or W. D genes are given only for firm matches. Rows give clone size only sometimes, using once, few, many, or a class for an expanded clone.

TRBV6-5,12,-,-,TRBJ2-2,TGTGCCAGCAGGGAGAGCACCGGGGAGCTGTTTTTT,CASRESTGELFF
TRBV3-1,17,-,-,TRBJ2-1,TGTGCCAGCAGCCAAGATGGGGTGAGGGTAGACTACAATGAGCAGTTCTTC,CASSQDGVRVDYNEQFF
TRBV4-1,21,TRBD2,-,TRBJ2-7,TGCGCCAGCAGCCAAGGTCTAGCGGGAGCGAAAAGGCGAGAGCGGTCCTACGAGCAGTACTTC,CASSQGLAGAKRRERSYEQYF
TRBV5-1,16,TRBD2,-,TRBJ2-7,TGCGCCAGCAGCTTGTCTAGCGGGAGCGCCTACAATGAGCAGTACTTC,CASSLSSGSAYNEQYF
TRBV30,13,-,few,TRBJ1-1,TGTGCCTGGAGTGTACAGGGGAACACTGAAGCTTTCTTT,CAWSVQGNTEAFF
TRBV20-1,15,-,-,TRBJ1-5,TGCAGTGCTAGAGGGCAGCAGGATAGCAATCAGCCCCAGCATTTT,CSARGQQDSNQPQHF
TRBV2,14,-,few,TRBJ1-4,TGTGCCAGCAGAAAAGCCTCAACTAATGAAAAACTGTTTTTT,CASRKASTNEKLFF
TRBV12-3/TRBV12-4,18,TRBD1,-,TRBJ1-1,TGTGCCAGCAGTTTTATTCTTTCTGACAGGGGGATTATCGAGGGAGCTTTCTTT,CASSFILSDRGIIEGAFF
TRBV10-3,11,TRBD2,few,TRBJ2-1,TGTGCCAGCAGAGGCGGGAGTGAGCAGTTCTTC,CASRGGSEQFF
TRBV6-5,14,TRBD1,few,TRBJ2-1,TGTGCCAGCAGGTATAGGACAGGGGTGAATGAGCAGTTCTTC,CASRYRTGVNEQFF
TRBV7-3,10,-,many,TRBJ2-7,TGTGCCAGCACCTTCTACGAGCAGTACTTC,CASTFYEQYF
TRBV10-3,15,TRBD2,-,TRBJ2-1,TGTGCCATCACTCTGGGAGTAGCGGGAGCTAATGAGCAGTTCTTC,CAITLGVAGANEQFF
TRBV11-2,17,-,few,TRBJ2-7,TGTGCCAGCAGCCACCTCCAGGGTTCTAGCGACTCCTACGAGCAGTACTTC,CASSHLQGSSDSYEQYF
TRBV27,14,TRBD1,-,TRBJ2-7,TGTGCCAGCAGTTTGACGGACAGGGGTGGCGAGCAGTACTTC,CASSLTDRGGEQYF
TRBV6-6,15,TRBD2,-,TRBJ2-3,TGTGCCAGCAGTTACATTAGCGGGAGACCAGATACGCAGTATTTT,CASSYISGRPDTQYF
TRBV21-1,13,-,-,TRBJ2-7,TGTGCCAGCAGCAACGATCCAGCGGGAGAGGAGTACTTC,CASSNDPAGEEYF